A selection of T cell receptor beta chains follows, all from one sample in a study of OX40 agonist ivuxolimab in advanced cancers. Repertoires were generated with immunoSEQ multiplex PCR, while TCRdb's copy carries only in-frame clones and drops some. The profile covers 45,000 to 60,000 clones, with just under 90% appearing a single time and about 5% taken by the ten largest. Here the sequenced sample was CD4+ or CD8+ T cells sorted from blood, taken in a trial of the OX40 agonist ivuxolimab. The receptors here all came from an adult with an advanced solid tumor such as melanoma, head and neck, liver or kidney cancer. Both conserved end residues are part of each CDR3. D genes are given only for firm matches. Only some rows state a clone size, as once, few, many or a class for expanded clones.

V gene,J gene,clone size,D gene,CDR3 protein,CDR3 DNA
TRBV28,TRBJ2-1,.,TRBD2,CASSFSLAGVSYEQFF,TGTGCCAGCAGTTTTAGTTTGGCGGGAGTCTCTTATGAGCAGTTCTTC
TRBV5-3,TRBJ1-1,few,.,CARSFPRGRNPTEAFF,TGTGCCAGAAGCTTCCCCCGTGGGCGGAACCCCACTGAAGCTTTCTTT
TRBV7-8,TRBJ1-2,.,.,CASSLNRVGGYTF,TGTGCCAGCAGCTTAAACAGGGTCGGTGGCTACACCTTC
TRBV7-9,TRBJ2-5,.,.,CASSLAGAAETQYF,TGTGCCAGCAGCTTAGCGGGAGCTGCAGAGACCCAGTACTTC
TRBV15,TRBJ2-3,.,TRBD2,CATSREGVTSGSTDTQYF,TGTGCCACCAGCAGAGAAGGGGTGACTAGCGGTAGCACAGATACGCAGTATTTT
TRBV19,TRBJ1-2,.,.,CATLRDWRDGYTF,TGTGCTACCTTAAGAGACTGGCGAGATGGCTACACCTTC
TRBV7-3,TRBJ2-5,.,.,CASSDPRGTQYF,TGTGCCAGCAGCGACCCCCGGGGGACCCAGTACTTC
TRBV4-2,TRBJ2-1,.,TRBD2,CASSQGTRPEQFF,TGTGCCAGCAGCCAAGGGACTAGGCCTGAGCAGTTCTTC
TRBV5-1,TRBJ1-4,once,.,CASSFSGESGEKLFF,TGCGCCAGCAGCTTTTCCGGGGAATCGGGGGAAAAACTGTTTTTT
TRBV18,TRBJ2-5,.,TRBD1,CASSQTGFQETQYF,TGTGCCAGCTCACAGACAGGGTTCCAAGAGACCCAGTACTTC
TRBV28,TRBJ2-7,.,.,CASKTGAGRAPTGEQYF,TGTGCCAGCAAAACAGGGGCGGGACGAGCCCCTACGGGCGAGCAGTACTTC
TRBV5-6,TRBJ2-5,.,.,CASSSTMKETQYF,TGTGCCAGCAGCTCCACCATGAAAGAGACCCAGTACTTC
TRBV5-1,TRBJ2-1,.,TRBD2,CASSLPSVAGGYNEQFF,TGCGCCAGCAGCTTGCCCAGCGTAGCGGGAGGGTACAATGAGCAGTTCTTC
TRBV27,TRBJ2-1,.,.,CASSLLAGSNEQFF,TGTGCCAGCAGTTTATTGGCGGGGTCCAATGAGCAGTTCTTC
TRBV28,TRBJ2-7,once,.,CASRPTGRSYEQYF,TGTGCCAGCAGGCCGACGGGACGGTCCTACGAGCAGTACTTC
TRBV7-2,TRBJ2-3,.,.,CASSFGILADTQYF,TGTGCCAGCAGCTTCGGGATACTCGCAGATACGCAGTATTTT
TRBV5-4,TRBJ2-2,.,.,CASSPEPGTGELFF,TGTGCCAGCAGCCCGGAACCAGGGACCGGGGAGCTGTTTTTT